Each of the 27 T cell receptor beta chains below was sequenced from the same sample in a study of human T cells and chemical hapten exposure. Indicated time point: healthy volunteer bleed at 2 weeks. Unfractionated whole blood was the source from which total RNA was extracted. TCRdb redid the calling of the RACE reads with MiXCR, one entry per CDR3 protein. The sample records 75,000 to 100,000 distinct CDR3 sequences, about 8.6% being singletons. Material: whole blood. The receptors were sampled from a female donor in good health. Some clones in this sample may be carry-over from other donors' samples.

The chain joins TRBV6-1 to TRBJ2-5; D is possibly TRBD2 (5 bases). Germline CDR1 is MNHNS and CDR2 is SASEGT. V shed 6 bases and J shed 3 bases, with 14 bases lying between them. The CDR3 has 14 residues. The CDR3: CASRPLGLEETQYF. CDR3 nucleotides: TGTGCCAGCAGGCCACTAGGCTTGGAAGAGACCCAGTACTTC.

The V gene is TRBV27, the J gene TRBJ2-7; D is perhaps TRBD1 (5 bases). The germline gives CDR1 MNHEY, CDR2 SMNVEV (reference sequence). V lost 6 bases and J lost 0, with 12 bases in between. CDR3 length equals 14 residues. CDR3: CASSRLDSSYEQYF. The DNA for the CDR3 is TGTGCCAGCAGCCGACTCGACAGCTCCTACGAGCAGTACTTC.

Ten or more counts support this clonotype. CDR3: CASRPTRLAGAVKYF. CDR3 sequence (DNA): TGTGCCAGCAGACCCACCCGACTAGCGGGGGCGGTTAAGTACTTC. V and J are TRBV28 and TRBJ2-7, with TRBD2 matching over 12 bases. Looked up from germline, CDR1 is MDHEN and CDR2 is SYDVKM. The CDR3 contains 15 residues. The V segment lost 6 bases and the J segment 11 bases; nucleotides outside the gene matches: 14.

The J gene is TRBJ2-7, the V gene TRBV6-1; D remains unclear. The CDR3 is made up of 14 amino acids. V gave up 1 base and J gave up 3 bases, with 10 bases separating them. Germline CDR1 and CDR2: MNHNS and SASEGT. Here the CDR3 reads CASSEGTTFYEQYF. In nucleotides, the CDR3 is TGTGCCAGCAGTGAAGGTACGACGTTCTACGAGCAGTACTTC.

A single count supports this clonotype. The chain has TRBV15 and TRBJ2-5; 7 nucleotides match TRBD1. Germline V gives CDR1 LNHNV, CDR2 YYDKDF (reference sequence). The CDR3 spans 14 residues. V lost 3 bases, J lost 4 bases, and 5 bases stayed unmatched. CDR3 sequence reads: CATSSPTGRETQYF. The CDR3 coding sequence is TGTGCCACCAGCAGTCCGACAGGGCGAGAGACCCAGTACTTC. The whole variable domain, filled in from reference TRBV15 and TRBJ2-5, reads DAMVIQNPRYQVTQFGKPVTLSCSQTLNHNVMYWYQQKSSQAPKLLFHYYDKDFNNEADTPDNFQSRRPNTSFCFLDIRSPGLGDTAMYLCATSSPTGRETQYFGPGTRLLVL.

This clonotype was picked up a small number of times. This chain uses TRBV20-1 with TRBJ1-2; tentatively, D is TRBD1 (5 bases). The CDR3 runs to 13 residues. Germline-derived CDR1 and CDR2 are DFQATT and SNEGSKA (reference sequence). V was clipped by 3 bases and J by 8 bases, with 16 bases between them. The chain's CDR3 is CSASGGGVKGYTF. Written as DNA, the CDR3 is TGCAGTGCTAGCGGGGGTGGGGTGAAAGGCTACACCTTC.

At least ten counts were recorded for this clonotype. The rearrangement uses TRBV5-1 and TRBJ1-2; D is uncertain. The germline V gene has CDR1 SGHRS and CDR2 YFSETQ. This CDR3 contains 13 residues. V lost 0 bases to trimming and J lost 2 bases, with 5 bases between them. CDR3 DNA: TGCGCCAGCAGCTTGGACGGGAACTATGGCTACACCTTC. Translation gives CASSLDGNYGYTF. The whole variable domain, remainder taken from reference TRBV5-1 and TRBJ1-2, is KAGVTQTPRYLIKTRGQQVTLSCSPISGHRSVSWYQQTPGQGLQFLFEYFSETQRNKGNFPGRFSGRQFSNSRSEMNVSTLELGDSALYLCASSLDGNYGYTFGSGTRLTVV.

This clonotype was observed a few times. V and J are TRBV24-1 and TRBJ2-2; the D gene is possibly TRBD1 (6 bases). The germline V and J ends were trimmed by 0 bases and 5 bases, with 6 bases remaining between them. CDR3 length equals 14 residues. CDR1 and CDR2 (germline): KGHDR, SFDVKD. The CDR3: CATSDLRGTGELFF. The CDR3 DNA sequence: TGTGCCACCAGTGATTTGAGGGGGACCGGGGAGCTGTTTTTT.

This clonotype was detected ten times or more. In nucleotides, the CDR3 is TGCGCCAGCAGCTTGTCACAGGGGTCGAACACTGAAGCTTTCTTT. The encoded protein is CASSLSQGSNTEAFF. The genes are TRBV5-1 and TRBJ1-1, with 7 bases identical to TRBD1. Germline loops: CDR1 SGHRS, CDR2 YFSETQ. V shed 1 base, J shed 1 base, and the junction held 4 bases outside the gene matches. CDR3 length: 15 amino acids.

This clonotype was observed a few times. The chain links TRBV16 to TRBJ2-1, with 7 bases that match TRBD2. Germline assignment: CDR1 KGHSY and CDR2 FQNENV. The ends lost 7 bases at V and 5 bases at J; junction bases unmatched: 8. The CDR3 extends over 14 amino acids. The CDR3 DNA sequence: TGTGCCAGCACCCAGTCTAGCGGAAACAATGAGCAGTTCTTC. This translates into CASTQSSGNNEQFF. The full variable domain, rest sourced from reference TRBV16 and TRBJ2-1, is GEEVAQTPKHLVRGEGQKAKLYCAPIKGHSYVFWYQQVLKNEFKFLISFQNENVFDETGMPKERFSAKCLPNSPCSLEIQATKLEDSAVYFCASTQSSGNNEQFFGPGTRLTVL.

The chain links TRBV20-1 to TRBJ2-7; 9 bases line up with TRBD1. V lost 6 bases, J lost 2 bases, and 8 bases stayed unmatched. The CDR3 sequence is 14 residues long. Germline loops: CDR1 DFQATT, CDR2 SNEGSKA (reference sequence). CDR3 sequence reads: CSAVRGTGTYEQYF. In DNA, the CDR3 is TGCAGTGCGGTCCGGGGGACAGGGACCTACGAGCAGTACTTC.

This clonotype occurred many times. The V call is TRBV2, the J call TRBJ2-1; 14 nucleotides agree with TRBD2. V trimming: 3 bases; J trimming: 9 bases; junction bases outside the gene matches: 7. CDR3 size: 16 residues. The germline V gene encodes CDR1 SNHLY and CDR2 FYNNEI. In DNA form, the CDR3 reads TGTGCCAGCAGTGAGGGACTAGCGGGAGATGAGGGTGAGCAGTTCTTC. Protein: CASSEGLAGDEGEQFF.

This clonotype has at least ten counts. V is TRBV12-3 or TRBV12-4 and J is TRBJ1-6; D is ambiguous. This CDR3 spans 13 amino acids. Trimming left V 0 bases short and J 9 bases short, with 6 bases between. The CDR3 sequence: CASSLADRSPLHF. The CDR3 DNA follows: TGTGCCAGCAGTTTAGCGGATCGTTCACCCCTCCACTTT.

This clonotype was found many times. The rearrangement uses TRBV27 and TRBJ2-3; the D gene is possibly TRBD2 (6 bases). The V end was cut by 2 bases, the J end by 6 bases, with 15 bases between. CDR1 is MNHEY, CDR2 SMNVEV, per germline (reference sequence). The CDR3 spans 15 residues. The CDR3 DNA sequence: TGTGCCAGCAGTTTAAGGAGGAGGGCGCGGGATACGCAGTATTTT. The encoded protein is CASSLRRRARDTQYF.

The CDR3 DNA sequence: TGTGCCAGCAGTGAGGGACAGGGCGATGCTAACCAAGAGACCCAGTACTTC. As protein: CASSEGQGDANQETQYF. This chain connects TRBV6-2 or TRBV6-3 to TRBJ2-5, with TRBD1 matching 9 bases. The junction had 10 bases not matched to a gene; V was cut back by 5 bases and J by 0 bases. Germline CDR1 MNHEY, CDR2 SVGEGT. The CDR3 is 17 amino acids.

The chain links TRBV11-2 to TRBJ1-6, with D unclear. The CDR3 spans 13 residues. The V end lost 6 bases, the J end lost 8 bases, and 11 bases lay between the germline ends. The germline V gene has CDR1 SGHAT and CDR2 FQNNGV. The DNA for the CDR3 is TGTGCCAGCAGGTCCCTTCGGGATTCACCCCTCCACTTT. Amino acids: CASRSLRDSPLHF. The whole variable domain, remainder taken from reference TRBV11-2 and TRBJ1-6, is EAGVAQSPRYKIIEKRQSVAFWCNPISGHATLYWYQQILGQGPKLLIQFQNNGVVDDSQLPKDRFSAERLKGVDSTLKIQPAKLEDSAVYLCASRSLRDSPLHFGNGTRLTVT.

This clonotype has a handful of counts. This chain links TRBV6-2 or TRBV6-3 with TRBJ2-1, with TRBD1 matching 7 bases. V lost 6 bases to trimming and J lost 4 bases; unmatched junction nucleotides: 3. CDR1 MNHEY and CDR2 SVGEGT come from the germline V gene. The CDR3 length is 13 residues. This CDR3 reads CASREDRYNEQFF. For the CDR3, the DNA is TGTGCCAGCAGGGAGGACAGGTACAATGAGCAGTTCTTC.

This clonotype was seen a handful of times. CDR3: CSARRAGGGEKLFF. The CDR3 DNA reads as TGCAGTGCTAGACGGGCGGGAGGCGGCGAAAAACTGTTTTTT. The chain is built from TRBV20-1 and TRBJ1-4; D remains unclear. Between the trimmed V and J ends, which lost 2 bases and 8 bases, there was a span of 15 bases. The CDR3 totals 14 residues. Germline V CDR1 and CDR2: DFQATT, SNEGSKA (reference sequence).

There are a few counts of this clonotype. V is TRBV5-1 and J is TRBJ1-5, with D maybe TRBD1 (5 bases). Per the germline V gene, CDR1 is SGHRS and CDR2 is YFSETQ. This CDR3 contains 19 residues. V lost 3 bases, J lost 4 bases, and 26 bases lay in between. The chain's CDR3 is CASSCVPGDSYNPNQPQHF. The CDR3 bases are TGCGCCAGCAGCTGCGTTCCGGGGGACTCCTACAACCCAAATCAGCCCCAGCATTTT.

In its sample, this clonotype was seen a few times. The V gene is TRBV12-3 or TRBV12-4, the J gene TRBJ1-5; D is uncertain. V shed 3 bases and J shed 0 bases, with 6 bases lying between them. The CDR3 extends over 14 amino acids. As DNA, the CDR3 is TGTGCCAGCAGTTTTGGCTTTAGCAATCAGCCCCAGCATTTT. Its protein is CASSFGFSNQPQHF.

This clonotype was found many times. The chain employs TRBV29-1 and TRBJ2-7; 9 bases match TRBD1. The CDR3 sequence is 13 residues long. In germline, CDR1 is SQVTM, CDR2 ANQGSEA. Unmatched junction bases numbered 2, after V lost 4 bases and J lost 1 base. The CDR3 loop reads CSVATGGSYEQYF. CDR3 coding DNA: TGCAGCGTTGCGACAGGGGGATCCTACGAGCAGTACTTC.

This clonotype was detected a few times. The gene calls are TRBV2 and TRBJ2-3; 13 bases are a match to TRBD2. Germline V CDR1 and CDR2: SNHLY, FYNNEI. The CDR3 runs to 16 residues. With V trimmed by 6 bases and J by 4 bases, 7 bases remained unmatched. CDR3 sequence (DNA): TGTGCCAGCAGGCCACTAGCGGGAGGGCCTCCAGATACGCAGTATTTT. Protein product: CASRPLAGGPPDTQYF.

This clonotype occurred many times. The genes are TRBV10-3 and TRBJ1-1; D not resolved. The germline V gene encodes CDR1 ENHRY and CDR2 SYGVKD. The V end lost 7 bases, the J end lost 5 bases, and 11 bases lay between the germline ends. This CDR3 region has 12 residues. This CDR3 reads CAIKASPTEAFF. The CDR3 coding sequence is TGTGCCATCAAAGCCTCGCCTACTGAAGCTTTCTTT.

This clonotype was detected a few times. This chain uses TRBV20-1 with TRBJ2-7, with a tentative D call TRBD1 (5 bases). The length of the CDR3 is 13 residues. Trimming removed 6 bases at V and 0 bases at J, with 12 bases between. Germline V gene sequence: CDR1 DFQATT, CDR2 SNEGSKA (reference sequence). CDR3 nucleotide sequence: TGCAGTGCCCCTCCCGACAGCTCCTACGAGCAGTACTTC. It yields the protein CSAPPDSSYEQYF.

This clonotype was observed a handful of times. This chain joins TRBV4-2 and TRBJ1-6, with D unclear. Trimming left V 3 bases short and J 7 bases short, with 10 bases between. This CDR3 contains 14 residues. Germline CDR1 is LGHNA and CDR2 is YNFKEQ. The CDR3 here is CASSHGSKNSPLHF. As DNA, the CDR3 is TGTGCCAGCAGCCACGGGTCCAAAAATTCACCCCTCCACTTT.

In this sample, this clonotype turned up a few times. This chain uses TRBV7-3 with TRBJ2-5; TRBD1 agrees at 8 bases. The CDR3 has 13 residues. CDR1 is SGHTA, CDR2 FQGTGA, per germline. Losses at the gene ends were 5 bases for V and 3 bases for J; bases not matched to a gene: 2. The CDR3 protein is CASSQDREETQYF. CDR3 DNA: TGTGCCAGCAGCCAGGACAGGGAAGAGACCCAGTACTTC. The entire variable domain, with the rest obtained from reference TRBV7-3 and TRBJ2-5, is as follows: GAGVSQTPSNKVTEKGKYVELRCDPISGHTALYWYRQSLGQGPEFLIYFQGTGAADDSGLPNDRFFAVRPEGSVSTLKIQRTERGDSAVYLCASSQDREETQYFGPGTRLLVL.

This clonotype appeared a few times. V is TRBV4-2 and J is TRBJ2-1; 12 nucleotides match TRBD2. V shed 4 bases, J shed 8 bases, and the junction held 12 bases outside the gene matches. The CDR3 loop spans 17 amino acids. The germline gives CDR1 LGHNA, CDR2 YNFKEQ. The CDR3 DNA is TGTGCCAGCAGCCGCACGTACGGACTAGCGGGACCGTATGAGCAGTTCTTC. Its protein product is CASSRTYGLAGPYEQFF.